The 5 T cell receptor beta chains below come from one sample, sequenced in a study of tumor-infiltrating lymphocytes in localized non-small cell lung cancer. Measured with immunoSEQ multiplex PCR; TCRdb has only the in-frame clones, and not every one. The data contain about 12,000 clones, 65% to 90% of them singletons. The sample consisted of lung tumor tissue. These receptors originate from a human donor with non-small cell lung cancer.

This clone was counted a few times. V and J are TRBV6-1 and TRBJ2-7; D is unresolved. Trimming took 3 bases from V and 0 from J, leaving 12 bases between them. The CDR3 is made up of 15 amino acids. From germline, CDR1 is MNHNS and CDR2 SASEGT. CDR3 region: CASSDGSRSSYEQYF. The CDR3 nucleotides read TGTGCCAGCAGTGATGGAAGTAGAAGCTCCTACGAGCAGTACTTC.

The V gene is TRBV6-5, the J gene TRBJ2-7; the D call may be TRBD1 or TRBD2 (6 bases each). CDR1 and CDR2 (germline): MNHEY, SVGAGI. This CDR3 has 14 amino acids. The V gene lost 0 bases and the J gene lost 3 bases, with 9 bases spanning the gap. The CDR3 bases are TGTGCCAGCAGTTACTCGCGGGACAACTACGAGCAGTACTTC. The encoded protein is CASSYSRDNYEQYF.

The CDR3 DNA is TGTGCCAGCAGTTACTCGGGCGGGACAAGCTCCTACGAGCAGTACTTC. Translating it yields CASSYSGGTSSYEQYF. The genes are TRBV6-5 and TRBJ2-7; tentatively, D is TRBD1 or TRBD2 (6 bases each). V lost 0 bases and J 0 bases, leaving 12 bases between the germline ends. Germline assignment: CDR1 MNHEY and CDR2 SVGAGI. There are 16 residues in the CDR3.

The CDR3 loop is CASSPQGGNQPQHF. The CDR3 nucleotides read TGTGCCAGCAGCCCCCAGGGGGGGAATCAGCCCCAGCATTTT. The chain employs TRBV7-9 and TRBJ1-5; 7 nucleotides match TRBD1. This CDR3 region has 14 residues. V shed 5 bases and J 4 bases; nucleotides not matched to a gene: 5. Germline V gene lookup returns CDR1 SEHNR and CDR2 FQNEAQ (reference sequence).

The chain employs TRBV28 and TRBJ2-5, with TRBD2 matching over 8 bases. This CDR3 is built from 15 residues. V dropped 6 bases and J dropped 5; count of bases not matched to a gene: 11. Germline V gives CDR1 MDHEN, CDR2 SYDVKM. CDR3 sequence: CASRGAGVIGETQYF. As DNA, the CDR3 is TGTGCCAGCAGAGGAGCGGGAGTTATAGGGGAGACCCAGTACTTC. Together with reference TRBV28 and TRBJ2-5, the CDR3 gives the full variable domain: DVKVTQSSRYLVKRTGEKVFLECVQDMDHENMFWYRQDPGLGLRLIYFSYDVKMKEKGDIPEGYSVSREKKERFSLILESASTNQTSMYLCASRGAGVIGETQYFGPGTRLLVL.